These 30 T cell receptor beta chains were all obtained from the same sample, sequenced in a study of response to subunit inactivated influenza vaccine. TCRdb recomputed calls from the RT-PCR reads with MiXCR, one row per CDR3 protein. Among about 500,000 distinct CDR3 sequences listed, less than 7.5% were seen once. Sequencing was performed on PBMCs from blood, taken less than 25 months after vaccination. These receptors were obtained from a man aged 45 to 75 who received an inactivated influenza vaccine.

The CDR3 coding sequence is TGCAGCGTTGAAGATCCGGCCAAAAACATTCAGTACTTC. Protein product: CSVEDPAKNIQYF. The chain uses TRBV29-1 and TRBJ2-4; no reliable D call. The length of the CDR3 is 13 residues. The V gene lost 0 bases and the J gene lost 1 base, with 4 bases spanning the gap. Germline V CDR1 and CDR2: SQVTM, ANQGSEA.

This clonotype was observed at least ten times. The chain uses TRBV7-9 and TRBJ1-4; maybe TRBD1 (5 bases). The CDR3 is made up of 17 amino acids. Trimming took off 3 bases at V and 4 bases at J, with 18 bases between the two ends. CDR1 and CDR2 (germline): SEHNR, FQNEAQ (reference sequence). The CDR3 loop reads CASSFGFIAGGNEKLFF. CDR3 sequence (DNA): TGTGCCAGCAGCTTTGGGTTTATCGCTGGGGGTAATGAAAAACTGTTTTTT.

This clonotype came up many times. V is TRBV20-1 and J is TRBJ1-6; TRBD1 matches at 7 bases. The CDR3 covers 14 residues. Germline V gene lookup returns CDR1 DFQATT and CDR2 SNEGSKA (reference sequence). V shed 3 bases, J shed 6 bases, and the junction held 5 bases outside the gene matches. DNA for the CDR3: TGCAGTGCTAGGCAGGGGGGAGGTAATTCACCCCTCCACTTT. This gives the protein CSARQGGGNSPLHF.

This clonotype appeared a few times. CDR3 sequence: CSVVGRLQETQYF. The CDR3 nucleotides are TGCAGCGTTGTAGGCCGGCTCCAAGAGACCCAGTACTTC. This sequence joins TRBV29-1 and TRBJ2-5; unclear D gene. Between the trimmed V and J ends, which lost 4 bases and 1 base, there was a span of 10 bases. Per germline, CDR1 SQVTM and CDR2 ANQGSEA. CDR3 length: 13 amino acids.

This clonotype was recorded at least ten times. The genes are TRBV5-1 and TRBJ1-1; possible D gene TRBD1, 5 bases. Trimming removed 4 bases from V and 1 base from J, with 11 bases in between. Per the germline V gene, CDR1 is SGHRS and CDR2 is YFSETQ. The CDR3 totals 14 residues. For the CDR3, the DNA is TGCGCCAGCAGCACCACTGGGGGGAACACTGAAGCTTTCTTT. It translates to CASSTTGGNTEAFF.

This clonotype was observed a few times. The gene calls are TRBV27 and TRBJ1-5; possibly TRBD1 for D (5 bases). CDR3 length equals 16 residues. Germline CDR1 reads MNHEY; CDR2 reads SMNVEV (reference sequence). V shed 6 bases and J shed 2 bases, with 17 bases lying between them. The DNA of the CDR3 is TGTGCCAGCAGACCAGACTTGGGGGTAGGCAATCAGCCCCAGCATTTT. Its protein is CASRPDLGVGNQPQHF.

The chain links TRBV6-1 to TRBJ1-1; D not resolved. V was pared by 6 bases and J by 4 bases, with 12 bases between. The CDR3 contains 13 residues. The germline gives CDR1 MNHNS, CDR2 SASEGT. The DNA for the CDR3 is TGTGCCAGCAGCCGCCCCTCCAGCACTGAAGCTTTCTTT. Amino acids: CASSRPSSTEAFF.

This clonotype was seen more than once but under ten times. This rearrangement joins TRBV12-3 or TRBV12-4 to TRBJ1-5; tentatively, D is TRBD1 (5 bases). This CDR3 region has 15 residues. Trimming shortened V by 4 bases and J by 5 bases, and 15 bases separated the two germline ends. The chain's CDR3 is CASSSFVGGDQPQHF. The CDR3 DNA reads TGTGCCAGCAGTTCTTTCGTCGGGGGGGATCAGCCCCAGCATTTT.

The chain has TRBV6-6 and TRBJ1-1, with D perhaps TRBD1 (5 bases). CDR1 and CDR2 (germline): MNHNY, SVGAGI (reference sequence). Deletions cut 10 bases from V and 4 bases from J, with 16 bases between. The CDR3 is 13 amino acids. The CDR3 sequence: CATVRPRGTEAFF. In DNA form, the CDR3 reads TGTGCCACCGTTCGACCGAGGGGCACTGAAGCTTTCTTT.

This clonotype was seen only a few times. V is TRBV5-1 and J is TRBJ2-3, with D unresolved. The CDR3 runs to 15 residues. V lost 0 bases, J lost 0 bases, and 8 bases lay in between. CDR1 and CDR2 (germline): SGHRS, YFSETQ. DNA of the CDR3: TGCGCCAGCAGCTTGGTAGGGATCAGCACAGATACGCAGTATTTT. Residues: CASSLVGISTDTQYF.

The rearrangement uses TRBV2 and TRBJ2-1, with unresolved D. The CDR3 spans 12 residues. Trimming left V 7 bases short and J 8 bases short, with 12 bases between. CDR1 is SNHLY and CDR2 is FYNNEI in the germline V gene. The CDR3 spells CASKVIPYEQFF. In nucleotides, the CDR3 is TGTGCCAGCAAAGTTATCCCGTATGAGCAGTTCTTC.

CDR3 sequence: CASSHGTDTDTQYF. Written as DNA, the CDR3 is TGTGCCAGCAGTCATGGGACCGACACAGATACGCAGTATTTT. The chain uses TRBV6-2 or TRBV6-3 and TRBJ2-3; D might be TRBD1 or TRBD2, each matching 5 bases. This CDR3 comprises 14 residues. Germline lookup yields CDR1 MNHEY and CDR2 SVGEGT. V shed 5 bases and J shed 2 bases, with 11 bases lying between them.

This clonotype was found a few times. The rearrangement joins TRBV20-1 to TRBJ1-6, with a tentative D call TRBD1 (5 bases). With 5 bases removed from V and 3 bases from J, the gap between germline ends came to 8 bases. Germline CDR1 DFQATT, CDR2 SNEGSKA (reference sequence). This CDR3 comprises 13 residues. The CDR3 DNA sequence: TGCAGTGCTTGGGGGGGCTATAATTCACCCCTCCACTTT. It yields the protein CSAWGGYNSPLHF.

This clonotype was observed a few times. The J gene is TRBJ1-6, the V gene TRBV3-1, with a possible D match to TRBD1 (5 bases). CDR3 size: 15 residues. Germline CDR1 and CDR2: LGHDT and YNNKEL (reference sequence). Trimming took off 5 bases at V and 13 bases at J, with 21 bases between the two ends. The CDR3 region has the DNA TGTGCCAGCAGCGGGCCCGGGACCAGGAGTCAGCCCCTCCACTTT. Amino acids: CASSGPGTRSQPLHF. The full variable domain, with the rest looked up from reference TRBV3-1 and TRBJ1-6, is DTAVSQTPKYLVTQMGNDKSIKCEQNLGHDTMYWYKQDSKKFLKIMFSYNNKELIINETVPNRFSPKSPDKAHLNLHINSLELGDSAVYFCASSGPGTRSQPLHFGNGTRLTVT.

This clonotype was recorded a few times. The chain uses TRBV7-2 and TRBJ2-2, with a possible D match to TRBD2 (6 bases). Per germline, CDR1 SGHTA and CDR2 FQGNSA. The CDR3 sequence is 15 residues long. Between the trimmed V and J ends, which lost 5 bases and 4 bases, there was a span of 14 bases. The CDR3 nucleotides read TGTGCCAGCAGCCAGGAGGGGACCCTCACCGGGGAGCTGTTTTTT. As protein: CASSQEGTLTGELFF. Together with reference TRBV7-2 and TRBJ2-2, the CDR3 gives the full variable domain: GAGVSQSPSNKVTEKGKDVELRCDPISGHTALYWYRQSLGQGLEFLIYFQGNSAPDKSGLPSDRFSAERTGGSVSTLTIQRTQQEDSAVYLCASSQEGTLTGELFFGEGSRLTVL.

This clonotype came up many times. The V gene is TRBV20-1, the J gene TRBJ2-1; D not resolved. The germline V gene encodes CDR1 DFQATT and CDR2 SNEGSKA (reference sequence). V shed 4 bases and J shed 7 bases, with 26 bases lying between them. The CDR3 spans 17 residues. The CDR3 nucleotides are TGCAGTGCTATTATTTCTAAACCCCAATTCGTATCGAATGAGCAGTTCTTC. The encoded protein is CSAIISKPQFVSNEQFF.

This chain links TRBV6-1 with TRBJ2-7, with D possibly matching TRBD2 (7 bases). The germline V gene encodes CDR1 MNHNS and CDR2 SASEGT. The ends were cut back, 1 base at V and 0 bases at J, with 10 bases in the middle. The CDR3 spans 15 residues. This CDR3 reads CASSEDGGLSYEQYF. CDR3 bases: TGTGCCAGCAGTGAAGACGGGGGGCTCTCCTACGAGCAGTACTTC.

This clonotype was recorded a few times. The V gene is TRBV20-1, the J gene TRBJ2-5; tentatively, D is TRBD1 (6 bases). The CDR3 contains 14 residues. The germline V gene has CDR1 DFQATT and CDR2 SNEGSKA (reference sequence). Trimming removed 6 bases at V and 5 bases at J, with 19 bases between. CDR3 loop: CSALMTVQGETQYF. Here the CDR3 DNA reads TGCAGTGCCCTTATGACAGTCCAGGGGGAGACCCAGTACTTC.

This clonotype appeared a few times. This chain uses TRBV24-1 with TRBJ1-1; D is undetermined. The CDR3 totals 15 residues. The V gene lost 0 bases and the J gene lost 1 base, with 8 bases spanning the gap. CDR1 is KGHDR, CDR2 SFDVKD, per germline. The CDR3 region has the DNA TGTGCCACCAGTGATTTGAGGGTGACGAACACTGAAGCTTTCTTT. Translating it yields CATSDLRVTNTEAFF.

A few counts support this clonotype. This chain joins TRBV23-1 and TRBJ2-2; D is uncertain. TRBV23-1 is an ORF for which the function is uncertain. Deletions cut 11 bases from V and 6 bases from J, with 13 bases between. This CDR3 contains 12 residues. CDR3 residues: CAGPWSAGELFF. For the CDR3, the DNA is TGCGCCGGACCTTGGTCAGCCGGGGAGCTGTTTTTT.

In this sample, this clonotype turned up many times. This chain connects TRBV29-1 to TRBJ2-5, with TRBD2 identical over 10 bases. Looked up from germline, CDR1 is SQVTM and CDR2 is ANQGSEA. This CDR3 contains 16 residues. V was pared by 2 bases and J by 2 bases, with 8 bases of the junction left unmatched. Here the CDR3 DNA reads TGCAGCGTTGAACTAGCGGGAGTGGAACCGCAAGAGACCCAGTACTTC. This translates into CSVELAGVEPQETQYF. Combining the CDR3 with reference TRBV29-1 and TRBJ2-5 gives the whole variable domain SAVISQKPSRDICQRGTSLTIQCQVDSQVTMMFWYRQQPGQSLTLIATANQGSEATYESGFVIDKFPISRPNLTFSTLTVSNMSPEDSSIYLCSVELAGVEPQETQYFGPGTRLLVL.

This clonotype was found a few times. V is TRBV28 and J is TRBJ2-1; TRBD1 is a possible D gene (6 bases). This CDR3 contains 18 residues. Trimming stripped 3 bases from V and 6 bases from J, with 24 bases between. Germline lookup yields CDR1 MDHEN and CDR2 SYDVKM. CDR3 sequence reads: CASSLRARWQGNSNEQFF. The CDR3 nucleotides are TGTGCCAGCAGTTTGCGGGCCCGTTGGCAGGGGAATAGCAATGAGCAGTTCTTC.

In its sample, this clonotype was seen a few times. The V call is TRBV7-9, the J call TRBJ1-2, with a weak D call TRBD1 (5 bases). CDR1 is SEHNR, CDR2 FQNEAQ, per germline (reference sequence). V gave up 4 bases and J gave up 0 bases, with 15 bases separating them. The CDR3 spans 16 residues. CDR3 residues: CASSSLAFRANYGYTF. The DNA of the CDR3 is TGTGCCAGCAGCTCGCTAGCGTTCAGGGCTAACTATGGCTACACCTTC. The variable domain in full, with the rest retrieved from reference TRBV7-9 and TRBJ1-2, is DTGVSQNPRHKITKRGQNVTFRCDPISEHNRLYWYRQTLGQGPEFLTYFQNEAQLEKSRLLSDRFSAERPKGSFSTLEIQRTEQGDSAMYLCASSSLAFRANYGYTFGSGTRLTVV.

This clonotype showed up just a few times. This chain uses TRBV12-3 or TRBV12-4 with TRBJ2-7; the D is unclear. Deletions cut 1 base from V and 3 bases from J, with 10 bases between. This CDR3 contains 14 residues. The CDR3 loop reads CASSLEADFYEQYF. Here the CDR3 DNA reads TGTGCCAGCAGTTTAGAGGCAGATTTCTACGAGCAGTACTTC.

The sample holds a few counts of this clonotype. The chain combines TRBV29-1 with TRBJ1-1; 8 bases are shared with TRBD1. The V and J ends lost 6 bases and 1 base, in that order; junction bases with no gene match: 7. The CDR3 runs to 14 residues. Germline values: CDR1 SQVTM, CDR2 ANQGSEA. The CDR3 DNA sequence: TGCAGCGTACCCGGACAGGGAGGGAACACTGAAGCTTTCTTT. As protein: CSVPGQGGNTEAFF.

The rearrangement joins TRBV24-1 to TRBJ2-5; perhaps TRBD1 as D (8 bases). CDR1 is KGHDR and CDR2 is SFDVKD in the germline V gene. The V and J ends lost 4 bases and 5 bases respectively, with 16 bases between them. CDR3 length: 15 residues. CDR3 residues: CATSDRTGREETQYF. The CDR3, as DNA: TGTGCCACCAGTGACCGGACAGGGAGGGAGGAGACCCAGTACTTC.

The CDR3 DNA reads TGTGCCAGCAGCTTAGTCGGTAGCGGGGGAGATACGCAGTATTTT. Translated, it gives CASSLVGSGGDTQYF. The chain recombines TRBV7-2 with TRBJ2-3, with 9 bases lining up with TRBD2. J lost 5 bases, V lost 1 base, and 4 bases had no gene match. CDR3 length: 15 amino acids. Germline V gives CDR1 SGHTA, CDR2 FQGNSA. Based on the CDR3 plus reference TRBV7-2 and TRBJ2-3, the full variable domain is GAGVSQSPSNKVTEKGKDVELRCDPISGHTALYWYRQSLGQGLEFLIYFQGNSAPDKSGLPSDRFSAERTGGSVSTLTIQRTQQEDSAVYLCASSLVGSGGDTQYFGPGTRLTVL.

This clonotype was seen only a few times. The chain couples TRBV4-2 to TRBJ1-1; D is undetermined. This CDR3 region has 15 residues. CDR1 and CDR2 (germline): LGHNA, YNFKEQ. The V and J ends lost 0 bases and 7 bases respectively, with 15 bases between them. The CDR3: CASSQEPIEGGEAFF. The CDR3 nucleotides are TGTGCCAGCAGCCAAGAGCCTATAGAGGGCGGTGAAGCTTTCTTT.

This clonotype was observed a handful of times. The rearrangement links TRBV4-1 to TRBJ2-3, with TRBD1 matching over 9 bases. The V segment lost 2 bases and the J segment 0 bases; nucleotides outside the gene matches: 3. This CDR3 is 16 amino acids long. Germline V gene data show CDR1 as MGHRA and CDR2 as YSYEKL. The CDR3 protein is CASSQTDRGSTDTQYF. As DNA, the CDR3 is TGCGCCAGCAGCCAAACCGACAGGGGGAGCACAGATACGCAGTATTTT.

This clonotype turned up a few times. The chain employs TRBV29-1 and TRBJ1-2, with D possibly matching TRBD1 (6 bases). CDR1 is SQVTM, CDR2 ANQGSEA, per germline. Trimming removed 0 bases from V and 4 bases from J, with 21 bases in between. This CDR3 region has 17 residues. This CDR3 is CSVEDLGGGHQPYGYTF. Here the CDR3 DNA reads TGCAGCGTTGAAGATCTAGGGGGAGGACACCAACCCTATGGCTACACCTTC. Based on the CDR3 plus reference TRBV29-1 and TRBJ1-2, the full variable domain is SAVISQKPSRDICQRGTSLTIQCQVDSQVTMMFWYRQQPGQSLTLIATANQGSEATYESGFVIDKFPISRPNLTFSTLTVSNMSPEDSSIYLCSVEDLGGGHQPYGYTFGSGTRLTVV.